These T cell receptor beta chains were read from a single sample in a study of OX40 agonist ivuxolimab in advanced cancers. Some clones are missing from TCRdb's copy, which holds only in-frame ones; the method was immunoSEQ multiplex PCR. This sample has about 35,000 clones, with around 93% found just once. This sample comprised CD4+ or CD8+ T cells sorted from blood, obtained in a trial of the OX40 agonist ivuxolimab. These receptors came from an adult with an advanced solid tumor such as melanoma, head and neck, liver or kidney cancer. Both conserved end residues are part of each CDR3. Each record gives: V gene, J gene, CDR3 length, D gene, clone size, CDR3 protein, CDR3 DNA. The D gene is left open where the match is weak. Rows give clone size only sometimes, using once, few, many, or a class for an expanded clone.

V: TRBV11-2; J: TRBJ2-1; length: 11; D: -; size: -; CDR3: CASRGVHEQFF; DNA: TGTGCCAGCAGGGGGGTCCATGAGCAGTTCTTC
V: TRBV4-2; J: TRBJ2-1; length: 16; D: -; size: -; CDR3: CASSRSASSSYNEQFF; DNA: TGTGCCAGCAGCCGAAGCGCTTCCTCCTCCTACAATGAGCAGTTCTTC
V: TRBV4-3; J: TRBJ2-1; length: 15; D: -; size: few; CDR3: CASSQEHTPYNEQFF; DNA: TGCGCCAGCAGCCAAGAACACACACCCTACAATGAGCAGTTCTTC
V: TRBV28; J: TRBJ2-7; length: 15; D: TRBD1; size: -; CDR3: CASSLLRTGVYEQYF; DNA: TGTGCCAGCAGTTTATTACGGACAGGCGTATACGAGCAGTACTTC
V: TRBV30; J: TRBJ1-2; length: 14; D: TRBD1; size: once; CDR3: CAWSGQGSNYGYTF; DNA: TGTGCCTGGAGTGGACAGGGGTCTAACTATGGCTACACCTTC
V: TRBV11-2; J: TRBJ1-1; length: 17; D: -; size: -; CDR3: CASSPSGGAGLNTEAFF; DNA: TGTGCCAGCAGCCCCTCGGGAGGGGCCGGGTTGAACACTGAAGCTTTCTTT
V: TRBV4-3; J: TRBJ2-2; length: 15; D: -; size: -; CDR3: CASSQDWAGSGELFF; DNA: TGCGCCAGCAGCCAAGATTGGGCGGGTTCCGGGGAGCTGTTTTTT
V: TRBV9; J: TRBJ2-1; length: 16; D: -; size: -; CDR3: CASSVNPGSGNNEQFF; DNA: TGTGCCAGCAGCGTAAACCCCGGGAGTGGTAATAATGAGCAGTTCTTC
V: TRBV30; J: TRBJ2-7; length: 12; D: TRBD2; size: -; CDR3: CAWREGQSEQYF; DNA: TGTGCCTGGCGGGAGGGCCAGAGCGAGCAGTACTTC
V: TRBV5-6; J: TRBJ2-1; length: 14; D: TRBD1; size: -; CDR3: CASTPGTDYNEQFF; DNA: TGTGCCAGCACCCCCGGGACAGACTACAATGAGCAGTTCTTC
V: TRBV7-9; J: TRBJ2-2; length: 17; D: TRBD2; size: -; CDR3: CASSSPRLAGTAGELFF; DNA: TGTGCCAGCAGCTCCCCCCGGCTAGCGGGAACGGCCGGGGAGCTGTTTTTT
V: TRBV7-6; J: TRBJ2-2; length: 15; D: TRBD2; size: -; CDR3: CASSHGLAGDRELFF; DNA: TGTGCCAGCAGCCATGGACTAGCGGGAGACAGGGAGCTGTTTTTT
V: TRBV6-6; J: TRBJ1-1; length: 14; D: -; size: -; CDR3: CASSPPGLNTEAFF; DNA: TGTGCCAGCAGTCCCCCGGGCCTGAACACTGAAGCTTTCTTT
V: TRBV30; J: TRBJ2-7; length: 12; D: -; size: -; CDR3: CASTGSPFGQYF; DNA: TGTGCCTCAACAGGGAGCCCTTTCGGGCAGTACTTC
V: TRBV29-1; J: TRBJ2-2; length: 14; D: TRBD2; size: -; CDR3: CSVEAGVDTGELFF; DNA: TGCAGCGTTGAGGCGGGAGTCGACACCGGGGAGCTGTTTTTT
V: TRBV4-1; J: TRBJ2-2; length: 12; D: -; size: -; CDR3: CASSSLTGELFF; DNA: TGCGCCAGCAGCTCTCTCACCGGGGAGCTGTTTTTT
V: TRBV7-9; J: TRBJ2-7; length: 15; D: -; size: once; CDR3: CASSLVGSPLSGQYF; DNA: TGTGCCAGCAGCTTAGTGGGGAGCCCCCTTAGCGGGCAGTACTTC
V: TRBV4-3; J: TRBJ2-7; length: 14; D: -; size: -; CDR3: CASSQDRSSYEQYF; DNA: TGCGCCAGCAGCCAAGACAGGTCCTCCTACGAGCAGTACTTC
V: TRBV13; J: TRBJ2-7; length: 16; D: TRBD2; size: -; CDR3: CASSHHPTSGGYEQYF; DNA: TGTGCCAGCAGCCATCACCCAACTAGCGGGGGTTACGAGCAGTACTTC
V: TRBV27; J: TRBJ2-2; length: 16; D: TRBD1; size: -; CDR3: CASSPKGAGNTGELFF; DNA: TGTGCCAGCAGTCCCAAGGGGGCCGGGAACACCGGGGAGCTGTTTTTT
V: TRBV28; J: TRBJ1-1; length: 15; D: -; size: -; CDR3: CASRAGGQGWSEAFF; DNA: TGTGCCAGCAGAGCGGGGGGCCAGGGGTGGTCTGAAGCTTTCTTT
V: TRBV19; J: TRBJ2-7; length: 17; D: -; size: -; CDR3: CATSPFLRVGNSYEQYF; DNA: TGTGCCACCTCGCCCTTTCTCCGGGTCGGGAACTCCTACGAGCAGTACTTC
V: TRBV15; J: TRBJ2-1; length: 20; D: TRBD2; size: -; CDR3: CATSRTAGLAGGNTYNEQFF; DNA: TGTGCCACCAGCAGAACCGCGGGACTAGCGGGAGGGAATACCTACAATGAGCAGTTCTTC
V: TRBV4-3; J: TRBJ2-3; length: 17; D: -; size: once; CDR3: CASTPTLGAPLTDTQYF; DNA: TGCGCCAGCACCCCCACTCTCGGGGCTCCTCTTACAGATACGCAGTATTTT
V: TRBV5-5; J: TRBJ2-7; length: 15; D: -; size: -; CDR3: CASSRWSSTAYEQYF; DNA: TGTGCCAGCAGCCGATGGTCCTCAACGGCCTACGAGCAGTACTTC
V: TRBV2; J: TRBJ2-7; length: 15; D: TRBD2; size: -; CDR3: CASWTSGHPSYEQYF; DNA: TGTGCCAGCTGGACTAGCGGGCACCCCTCCTACGAGCAGTACTTC
V: TRBV9; J: TRBJ1-2; length: 14; D: -; size: -; CDR3: CASSVAGFDYGYTF; DNA: TGTGCCAGCAGCGTAGCCGGGTTTGACTATGGCTACACCTTC
V: TRBV4-1; J: TRBJ2-2; length: 15; D: -; size: -; CDR3: CASSLVGTHTGELFF; DNA: TGCGCCAGCAGCCTTGTCGGGACACACACCGGGGAGCTGTTTTTT
V: TRBV18; J: TRBJ2-7; length: 11; D: -; size: few; CDR3: CASSPGFEQYF; DNA: TGTGCCAGCTCACCAGGGTTCGAGCAGTACTTC
V: TRBV7-6; J: TRBJ2-7; length: 15; D: TRBD1; size: -; CDR3: CASSLVRDRAWEQYF; DNA: TGTGCCAGCAGCTTAGTCCGGGACAGGGCATGGGAGCAGTACTTC
V: TRBV7-9; J: TRBJ2-7; length: 13; D: -; size: few; CDR3: CASSRTTLYEQYF; DNA: TGTGCCAGCAGCCGGACTACCCTTTACGAGCAGTACTTC
V: TRBV6-5; J: TRBJ2-1; length: 16; D: TRBD1; size: -; CDR3: CASSYSGQGRDNEQFF; DNA: TGTGCCAGCAGTTACTCCGGACAGGGGAGAGACAATGAGCAGTTCTTC
V: TRBV28; J: TRBJ2-7; length: 15; D: TRBD2; size: -; CDR3: CASSEVPSGSYEQYF; DNA: TGTGCCAGCAGTGAGGTCCCTAGCGGCTCCTACGAGCAGTACTTC
V: TRBV9; J: TRBJ2-4; length: 17; D: TRBD2; size: -; CDR3: CASSAPSGSVAKNIQYF; DNA: TGTGCCAGCAGCGCCCCTAGCGGGAGCGTAGCCAAAAACATTCAGTACTTC
V: TRBV5-8; J: TRBJ2-7; length: 14; D: -; size: -; CDR3: CASSLGGTAYEQYF; DNA: TGTGCCAGCAGCTTGGGCGGGACCGCCTACGAGCAGTACTTC
V: TRBV7-9; J: TRBJ2-1; length: 13; D: -; size: -; CDR3: CASSPRSMYEQFF; DNA: TGTGCCAGCAGCCCGCGGAGTATGTATGAGCAGTTCTTC
V: TRBV13; J: TRBJ2-7; length: 16; D: TRBD1; size: -; CDR3: CASSPSDRRMNYEQYF; DNA: TGTGCCAGCAGCCCTTCGGACAGGAGAATGAACTACGAGCAGTACTTC
V: TRBV6-5; J: TRBJ2-7; length: 12; D: TRBD1; size: -; CDR3: CASSYSGQESFF; DNA: TGTGCCAGCAGTTACTCTGGACAGGAGTCCTTCTTC
V: TRBV12-5; J: TRBJ1-1; length: 21; D: -; size: -; CDR3: CASGLVISGNNLRAMNTEAFF; DNA: TGTGCTAGTGGTTTGGTAATAAGTGGGAACAACCTGAGGGCCATGAACACTGAAGCTTTCTTT
V: TRBV7-9; J: TRBJ2-1; length: 15; D: -; size: -; CDR3: CASSHRDWQGNEQFF; DNA: TGTGCCAGCAGCCACCGGGACTGGCAAGGCAATGAGCAGTTCTTC
V: TRBV14; J: TRBJ1-1; length: 15; D: -; size: -; CDR3: CASSQDRGGGTEAFF; DNA: TGTGCCAGCAGCCAAGATAGAGGCGGGGGAACTGAAGCTTTCTTT
V: TRBV28; J: TRBJ2-5; length: 16; D: -; size: -; CDR3: CASSHPPSETEETQYF; DNA: TGTGCCAGCAGTCACCCGCCATCCGAGACAGAAGAGACCCAGTACTTC
V: TRBV6-5; J: TRBJ1-3; length: 12; D: -; size: -; CDR3: CASSYSTTTIYF; DNA: TGTGCCAGCAGTTACTCGACTACCACCATATATTTT
V: TRBV6-5; J: TRBJ2-4; length: 13; D: -; size: -; CDR3: CASSYNSKNIQYF; DNA: TGTGCCAGCAGTTACAACTCCAAAAACATTCAGTACTTC
V: TRBV19; J: TRBJ2-2; length: 15; D: TRBD1; size: -; CDR3: CASSGGQANTGELFF; DNA: TGTGCCAGTAGTGGGGGACAGGCGAACACCGGGGAGCTGTTTTTT
V: TRBV11-1; J: TRBJ1-2; length: 14; D: TRBD1; size: -; CDR3: CASSSRGNHYGYTF; DNA: TGTGCCAGCAGCTCCAGGGGGAACCACTATGGCTACACCTTC
V: TRBV5-4; J: TRBJ2-1; length: 15; D: TRBD2; size: medium-sized; CDR3: CASSFPQAGVNEQFF; DNA: TGTGCCAGCAGCTTCCCTCAAGCGGGAGTAAATGAGCAGTTCTTC
V: TRBV30; J: TRBJ2-7; length: 11; D: -; size: -; CDR3: CAWSPGNEQYF; DNA: TGTGCCTGGAGTCCAGGGAACGAGCAGTACTTC
V: TRBV2; J: TRBJ1-2; length: 12; D: -; size: -; CDR3: CASNGPGYGYTF; DNA: TGTGCCAGCAACGGGCCTGGATATGGCTACACCTTC
V: TRBV19; J: TRBJ2-1; length: 15; D: TRBD1; size: -; CDR3: CASSRDRGYNNEQFF; DNA: TGTGCCAGTAGCCGGGACAGGGGTTACAACAATGAGCAGTTCTTC
V: TRBV27; J: TRBJ1-2; length: 13; D: -; size: -; CDR3: CASSLIGNYGYTF; DNA: TGTGCCAGCAGTTTGATAGGGAACTATGGCTACACCTTC
V: TRBV28; J: TRBJ2-7; length: 13; D: -; size: -; CDR3: CASSLSRVGEQYF; DNA: TGTGCCAGCAGTTTATCACGGGTGGGCGAGCAGTACTTC
V: TRBV28; J: TRBJ2-7; length: 16; D: -; size: -; CDR3: CASSLGEKSHSYEQYF; DNA: TGTGCCAGCAGTTTAGGAGAAAAAAGCCACTCCTACGAGCAGTACTTC
V: TRBV4-3; J: TRBJ2-2; length: 17; D: TRBD2; size: once; CDR3: CASSQVLAGEGTGELFF; DNA: TGCGCCAGCAGCCAAGTACTAGCGGGAGAGGGAACCGGGGAGCTGTTTTTT